This T cell receptor beta chain came from a study of T cell changes during pregnancy in multiple sclerosis. Per germline, CDR1 MNHNS and CDR2 SASEGT. The CDR3 is 15 amino acids. V dropped 2 bases and J dropped 5; count of bases not matched to a gene: 4. The protocol was immunoSEQ multiplex PCR, while the TCRdb copy is restricted to in-frame clones and leaves out a portion. The sample consists of about 23,000 clones, about 90% of them appearing once. The chain is built from TRBV6-1 and TRBJ2-3; 10 bases are shared with TRBD2. This sample comprised CD8+ T cells from peripheral blood mononuclear cells, obtained after pregnancy. The clonotype originates from a female donor with multiple sclerosis, enrolled in a pregnancy study. CDR3: CASSELAGGGDTQYF. The CDR3 bases are TGTGCCAGCAGTGAATTAGCGGGAGGAGGAGATACGCAGTATTTT.